This T cell receptor (beta chain) was recorded in a study of beta chain features in type 1 diabetes. The study reverse transcribed the entire isolated RNA, so it sequenced expressed TCRB transcripts. Sequencing used immunoSEQ multiplex PCR; TCRdb keeps in-frame clones, though not all of them. The sample carries hundreds of thousands of clones, 68% recorded once. The sequencing sample was made of naive CD4+ T cells from blood. The TCR was taken from a man aged 30-40 years in good health.

The CDR3 DNA reads as TGTGCCAGCAGCCCGGGACAGGGATTTGGGGGCTACACCTTC. Encoded protein: CASSPGQGFGGYTF. This chain uses TRBV7-9 with TRBJ1-2, with TRBD1 matching 9 bases. The V segment lost 5 bases and the J segment 8 bases; nucleotides outside the gene matches: 9. The germline CDR1 and CDR2 sequences are SEHNR and FQNEAQ (reference sequence). The CDR3 runs to 14 residues.